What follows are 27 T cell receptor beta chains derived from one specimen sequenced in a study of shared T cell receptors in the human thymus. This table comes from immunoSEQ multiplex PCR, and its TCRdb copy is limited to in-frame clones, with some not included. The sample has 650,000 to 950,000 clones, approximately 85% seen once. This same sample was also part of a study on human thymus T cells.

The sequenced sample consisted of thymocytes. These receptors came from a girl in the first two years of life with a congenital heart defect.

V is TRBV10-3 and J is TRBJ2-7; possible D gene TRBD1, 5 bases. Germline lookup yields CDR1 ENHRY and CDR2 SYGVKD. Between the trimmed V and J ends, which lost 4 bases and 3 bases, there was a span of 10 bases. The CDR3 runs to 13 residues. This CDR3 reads CAISVSDSYEQYF. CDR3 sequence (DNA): TGTGCCATCAGTGTAAGTGACAGCTACGAGCAGTACTTC.

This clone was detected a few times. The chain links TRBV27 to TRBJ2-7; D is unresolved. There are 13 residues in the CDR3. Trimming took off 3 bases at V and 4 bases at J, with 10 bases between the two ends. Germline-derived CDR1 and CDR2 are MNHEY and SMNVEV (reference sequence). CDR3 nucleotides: TGTGCCAGCAGTTTCAACAGCTTATACGAGCAGTACTTC. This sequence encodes CASSFNSLYEQYF.

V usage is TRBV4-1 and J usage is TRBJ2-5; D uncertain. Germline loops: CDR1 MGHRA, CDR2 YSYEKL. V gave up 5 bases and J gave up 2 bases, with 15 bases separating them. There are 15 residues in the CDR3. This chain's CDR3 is CASSTRPNEQETQYF. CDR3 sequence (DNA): TGCGCCAGCAGCACCAGGCCAAACGAACAAGAGACCCAGTACTTC.

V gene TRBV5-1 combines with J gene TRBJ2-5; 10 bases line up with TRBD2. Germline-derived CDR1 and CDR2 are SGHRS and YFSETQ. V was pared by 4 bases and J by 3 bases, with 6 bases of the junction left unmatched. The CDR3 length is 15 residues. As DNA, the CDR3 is TGCGCCAGCAGCCTCCGGACTAGCGGTGAAGAGACCCAGTACTTC. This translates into CASSLRTSGEETQYF.

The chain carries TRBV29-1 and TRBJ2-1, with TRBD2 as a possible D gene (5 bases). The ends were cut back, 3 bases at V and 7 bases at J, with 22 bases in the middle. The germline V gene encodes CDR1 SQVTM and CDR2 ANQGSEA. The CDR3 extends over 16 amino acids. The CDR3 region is CSVEAGRPRGVNEQFF. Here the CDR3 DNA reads TGCAGCGTTGAGGCGGGCCGACCCCGGGGTGTGAATGAGCAGTTCTTC.

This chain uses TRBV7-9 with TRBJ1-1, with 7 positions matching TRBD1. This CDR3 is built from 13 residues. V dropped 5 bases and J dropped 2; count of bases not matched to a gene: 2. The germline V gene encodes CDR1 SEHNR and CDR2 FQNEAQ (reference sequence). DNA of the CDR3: TGTGCCAGCAGCCACAGGGGAAACACTGAAGCTTTCTTT. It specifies CASSHRGNTEAFF.

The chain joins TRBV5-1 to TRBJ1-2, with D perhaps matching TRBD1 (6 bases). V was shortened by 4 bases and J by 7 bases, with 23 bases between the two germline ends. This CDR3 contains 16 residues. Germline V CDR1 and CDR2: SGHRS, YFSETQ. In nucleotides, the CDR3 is TGCGCCAGCAGCCATACATTCCACAGGGAACTCGGTGGCTACACCTTC. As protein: CASSHTFHRELGGYTF.

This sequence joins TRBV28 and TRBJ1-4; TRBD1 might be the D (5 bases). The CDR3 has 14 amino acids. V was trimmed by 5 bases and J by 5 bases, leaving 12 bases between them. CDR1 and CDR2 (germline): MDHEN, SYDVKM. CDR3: CASSPGDGNEKLFF. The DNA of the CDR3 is TGTGCCAGCAGTCCGGGGGATGGCAATGAAAAACTGTTTTTT.

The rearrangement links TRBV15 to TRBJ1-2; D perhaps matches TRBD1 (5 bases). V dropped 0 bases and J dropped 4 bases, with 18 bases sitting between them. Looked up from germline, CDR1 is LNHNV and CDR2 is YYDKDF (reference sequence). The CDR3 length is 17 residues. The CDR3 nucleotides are TGTGCCACCAGCAGAGATTACGGGGAGGGGAACGGCTATGGCTACACCTTC. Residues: CATSRDYGEGNGYGYTF.

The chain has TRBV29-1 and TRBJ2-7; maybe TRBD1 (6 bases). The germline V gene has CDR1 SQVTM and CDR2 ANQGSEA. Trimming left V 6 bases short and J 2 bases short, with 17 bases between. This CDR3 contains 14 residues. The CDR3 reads CSVGNREQTYEQYF. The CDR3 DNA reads TGCAGCGTCGGAAACAGGGAACAAACCTACGAGCAGTACTTC.

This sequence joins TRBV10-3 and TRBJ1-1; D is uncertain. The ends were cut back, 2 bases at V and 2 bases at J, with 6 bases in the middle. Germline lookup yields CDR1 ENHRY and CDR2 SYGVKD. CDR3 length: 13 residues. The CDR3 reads CAISELLNTEAFF. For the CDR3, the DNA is TGTGCCATCAGTGAGCTACTAAACACTGAAGCTTTCTTT.

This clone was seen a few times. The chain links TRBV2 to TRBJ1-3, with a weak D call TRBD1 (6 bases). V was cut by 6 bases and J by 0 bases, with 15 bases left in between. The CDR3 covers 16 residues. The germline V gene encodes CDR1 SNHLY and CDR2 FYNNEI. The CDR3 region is CASSDAPRGSGNTIYF. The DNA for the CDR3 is TGTGCCAGCAGCGACGCCCCCAGGGGCTCTGGAAACACCATATATTTT.

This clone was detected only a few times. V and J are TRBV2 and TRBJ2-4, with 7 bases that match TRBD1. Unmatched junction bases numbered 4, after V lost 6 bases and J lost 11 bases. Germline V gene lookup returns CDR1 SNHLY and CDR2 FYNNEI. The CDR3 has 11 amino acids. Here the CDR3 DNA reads TGTGCCAGCAGAGAAACAGGGGTTCAGTACTTC. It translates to CASRETGVQYF.

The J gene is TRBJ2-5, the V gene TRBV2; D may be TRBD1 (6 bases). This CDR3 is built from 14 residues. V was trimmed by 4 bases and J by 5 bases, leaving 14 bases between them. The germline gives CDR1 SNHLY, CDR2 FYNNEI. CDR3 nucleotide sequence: TGTGCCAGCAGTGTAACAGGGCGACAGGAGACCCAGTACTTC. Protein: CASSVTGRQETQYF.

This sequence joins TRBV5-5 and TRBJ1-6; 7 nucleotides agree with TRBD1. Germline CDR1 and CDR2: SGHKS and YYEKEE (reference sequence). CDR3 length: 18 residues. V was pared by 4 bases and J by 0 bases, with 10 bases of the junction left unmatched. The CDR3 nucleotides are TGTGCCAGCAGCCGAAGCCGACAGGGCGGCTCCTATAATTCACCCCTCCACTTT. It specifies CASSRSRQGGSYNSPLHF.

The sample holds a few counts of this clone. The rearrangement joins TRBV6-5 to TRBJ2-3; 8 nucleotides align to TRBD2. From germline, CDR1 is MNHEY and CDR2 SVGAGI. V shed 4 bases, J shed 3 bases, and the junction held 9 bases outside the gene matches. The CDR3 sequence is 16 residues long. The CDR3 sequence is CASSSMAGGRTDTQYF. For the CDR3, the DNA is TGTGCCAGCAGTTCAATGGCGGGGGGCCGAACAGATACGCAGTATTTT.

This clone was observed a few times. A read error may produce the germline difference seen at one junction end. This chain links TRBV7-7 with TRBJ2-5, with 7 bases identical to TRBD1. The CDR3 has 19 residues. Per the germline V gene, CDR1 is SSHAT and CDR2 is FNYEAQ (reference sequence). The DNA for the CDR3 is TGTGCTAGCAGCTTAGTCTATGACCCCAGGACAGGTGTGATAGAGACCCAGTACTTC. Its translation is CASSLVYDPRTGVIETQYF.

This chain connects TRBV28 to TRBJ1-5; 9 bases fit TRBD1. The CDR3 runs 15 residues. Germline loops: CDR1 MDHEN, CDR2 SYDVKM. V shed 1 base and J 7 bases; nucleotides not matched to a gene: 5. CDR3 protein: CASSLSGTGYQPQHF. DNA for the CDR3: TGTGCCAGCAGTTTATCCGGGACAGGGTACCAGCCCCAGCATTTT.

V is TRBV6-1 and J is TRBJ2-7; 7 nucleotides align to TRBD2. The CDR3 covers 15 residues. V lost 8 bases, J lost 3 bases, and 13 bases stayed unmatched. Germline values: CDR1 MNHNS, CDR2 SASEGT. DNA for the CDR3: TGTGCCAGCGGGACTATTCGAGCAGTTCACTACGAGCAGTACTTC. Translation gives CASGTIRAVHYEQYF.

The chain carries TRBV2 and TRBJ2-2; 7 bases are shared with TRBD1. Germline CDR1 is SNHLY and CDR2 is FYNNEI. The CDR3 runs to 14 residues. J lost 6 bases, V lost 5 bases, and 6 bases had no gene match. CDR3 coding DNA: TGTGCCAGCAGTAAGGGGGCCGGACCCGGGGAGCTGTTTTTT. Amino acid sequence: CASSKGAGPGELFF.

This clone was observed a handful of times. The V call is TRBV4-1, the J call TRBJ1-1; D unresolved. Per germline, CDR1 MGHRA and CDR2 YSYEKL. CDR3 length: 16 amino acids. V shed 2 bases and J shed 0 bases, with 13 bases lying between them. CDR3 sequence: CASSQFNRGMNTEAFF. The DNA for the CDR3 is TGCGCCAGCAGCCAATTTAACAGAGGGATGAACACTGAAGCTTTCTTT.

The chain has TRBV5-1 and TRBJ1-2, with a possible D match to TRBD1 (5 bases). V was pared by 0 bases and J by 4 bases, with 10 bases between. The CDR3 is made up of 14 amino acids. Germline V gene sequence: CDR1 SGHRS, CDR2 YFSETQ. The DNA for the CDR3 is TGCGCCAGCAGCTTGGTGACCCAGGGCTATGGCTACACCTTC. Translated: CASSLVTQGYGYTF. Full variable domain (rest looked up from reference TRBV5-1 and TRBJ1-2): KAGVTQTPRYLIKTRGQQVTLSCSPISGHRSVSWYQQTPGQGLQFLFEYFSETQRNKGNFPGRFSGRQFSNSRSEMNVSTLELGDSALYLCASSLVTQGYGYTFGSGTRLTVV.

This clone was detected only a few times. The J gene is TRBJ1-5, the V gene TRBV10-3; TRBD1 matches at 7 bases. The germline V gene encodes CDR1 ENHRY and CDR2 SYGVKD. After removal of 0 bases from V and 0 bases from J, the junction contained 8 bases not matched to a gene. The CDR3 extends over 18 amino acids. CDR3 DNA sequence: TGTGCCATCAGTGAGTCGGTTCAGGGGGATTATAGCAATCAGCCCCAGCATTTT. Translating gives CAISESVQGDYSNQPQHF.

The CDR3 coding sequence is TGCGCCAGCAGCTTACTAGCGGGGAATACGAACACCGGGGAGCTGTTTTTT. It encodes CASSLLAGNTNTGELFF. V usage is TRBV5-1 and J usage is TRBJ2-2; 10 nucleotides align to TRBD2. J gave up 0 bases and V 2 bases, and 4 bases lay outside the gene matches. CDR1 and CDR2 (germline): SGHRS, YFSETQ. The CDR3 has 17 residues.

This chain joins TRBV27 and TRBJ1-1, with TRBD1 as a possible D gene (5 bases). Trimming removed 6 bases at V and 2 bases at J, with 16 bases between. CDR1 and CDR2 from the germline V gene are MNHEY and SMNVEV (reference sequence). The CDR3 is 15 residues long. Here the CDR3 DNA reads TGTGCCAGCAGCCCCATGCAGGGTGTAAACACTGAAGCTTTCTTT. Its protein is CASSPMQGVNTEAFF.

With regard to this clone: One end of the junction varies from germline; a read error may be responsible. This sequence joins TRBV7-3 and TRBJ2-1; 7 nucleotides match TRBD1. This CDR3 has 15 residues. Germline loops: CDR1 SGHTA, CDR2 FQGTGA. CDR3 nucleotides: TGTGCCAGCAGTTTAAAACAGGGGCCAGAACATGAGCAGTTCTTC. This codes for CASSLKQGPEHEQFF.

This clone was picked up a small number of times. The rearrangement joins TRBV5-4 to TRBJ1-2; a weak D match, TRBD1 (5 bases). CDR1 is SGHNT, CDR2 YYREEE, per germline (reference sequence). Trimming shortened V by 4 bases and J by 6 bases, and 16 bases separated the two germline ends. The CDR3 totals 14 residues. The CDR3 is CASSQPGLKDGYTF. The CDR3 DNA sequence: TGTGCCAGCAGCCAGCCGGGACTCAAGGATGGCTACACCTTC.